These 24 T cell receptor beta chains originate from one sample sequenced in a study of blood T cell repertoires in COVID-19. Sequencing was performed with immunoSEQ multiplex PCR; in TCRdb, only in-frame clones are kept and a portion is missing. In the table there are about 90,000 clones, around 92% of which are singletons. The sample comprised peripheral blood. Receptor source: a woman aged 60 to 75 with active COVID-19.

This clone was picked up one time. The chain joins TRBV28 to TRBJ2-1; 10 nucleotides agree with TRBD2. In germline, CDR1 is MDHEN, CDR2 SYDVKM. This CDR3 contains 16 residues. V was pared by 3 bases and J by 9 bases, with 11 bases of the junction left unmatched. The CDR3 DNA reads as TGTGCCAGCAGTTTTCCTAGCGGGGGTCTTCGGAGTGAGCAGTTCTTC. It encodes CASSFPSGGLRSEQFF.

This sequence joins TRBV3-1 (or the pseudogene TRBV3-2) and TRBJ1-2, with 11 nucleotides matching TRBD1. V trimming: 3 bases; J trimming: 5 bases; junction bases outside the gene matches: 5. The CDR3 has 15 amino acids. Per germline, CDR1 LGHDT and CDR2 YNNKEL (reference sequence). CDR3: CASSHLGQGAYGYTF. Written as DNA, the CDR3 is TGTGCCAGCAGCCACCTAGGACAGGGGGCATATGGCTACACCTTC.

The genes are TRBV24-1 and TRBJ2-5, with a possible D match to TRBD2 (5 bases). In germline, CDR1 is KGHDR, CDR2 SFDVKD. V was pared by 4 bases and J by 5 bases, with 16 bases between. This CDR3 is built from 15 residues. CDR3 residues: CATSDSRGSGETQYF. In DNA form, the CDR3 reads TGTGCCACCAGTGACTCCCGTGGATCGGGGGAGACCCAGTACTTC.

The CDR3, as DNA: TGTGCCAGCAGCATCGGACAGGGAAGGAATTCACCCCTCCACTTT. It codes for CASSIGQGRNSPLHF. The chain combines TRBV7-2 with TRBJ1-6; 8 bases agree with TRBD1. CDR1 SGHTA and CDR2 FQGNSA come from the germline V gene. V lost 5 bases, J lost 7 bases, and 7 bases stayed unmatched. This CDR3 spans 15 amino acids. The full variable domain, in which reference TRBV7-2 and TRBJ1-6 provide the parts outside the CDR3, is GAGVSQSPSNKVTEKGKDVELRCDPISGHTALYWYRQSLGQGLEFLIYFQGNSAPDKSGLPSDRFSAERTGGSVSTLTIQRTQQEDSAVYLCASSIGQGRNSPLHFGNGTRLTVT.

This clone was seen just once. The chain carries TRBV6-2 or TRBV6-3 and TRBJ1-2; D is ambiguous. The CDR3 is 12 residues long. Germline V CDR1 and CDR2: MNHEY, SVGEGT. V was pared by 5 bases and J by 8 bases, with 12 bases between. CDR3 sequence reads: CASSNPLGGYTF. The DNA of the CDR3 is TGTGCCAGCAGTAACCCCTTGGGCGGCTACACCTTC.

The chain is built from TRBV27 and TRBJ1-4, with 7 bases identical to TRBD1. Germline V gene lookup returns CDR1 MNHEY and CDR2 SMNVEV (reference sequence). V was clipped by 5 bases and J by 2 bases; unmatched bases: 5. The CDR3 is 15 residues long. CDR3: CASSLTTGTNEKLFF. The CDR3 coding sequence is TGTGCCAGCAGTCTGACGACAGGGACTAATGAAAAACTGTTTTTT.

V gene TRBV18 combines with J gene TRBJ1-1, with no clear D. Between the trimmed V and J ends, which lost 5 bases and 4 bases, there was a span of 14 bases. The CDR3 is 14 residues long. The germline CDR1 and CDR2 sequences are KGHSH and LQKENI. CDR3 region: CASSTSLGGTEAFF. The DNA for the CDR3 is TGTGCCAGCTCAACGTCCTTAGGCGGCACTGAAGCTTTCTTT.

The chain uses TRBV7-2 and TRBJ2-7; 7 bases map to TRBD2. CDR3 size: 15 residues. V was pared by 1 base and J by 2 bases, with 5 bases of the junction left unmatched. The V gene's germline CDR1 is SGHTA and CDR2 FQGNSA. The chain's CDR3 is CASSLGQRGPYEQYF. Written as DNA, the CDR3 is TGTGCCAGCAGCTTAGGCCAGCGGGGACCCTACGAGCAGTACTTC. The whole variable domain, remainder taken from reference TRBV7-2 and TRBJ2-7, is GAGVSQSPSNKVTEKGKDVELRCDPISGHTALYWYRQSLGQGLEFLIYFQGNSAPDKSGLPSDRFSAERTGGSVSTLTIQRTQQEDSAVYLCASSLGQRGPYEQYFGPGTRLTVT.

The chain links TRBV5-1 to TRBJ2-7; D perhaps matches TRBD1 (5 bases). CDR1 and CDR2 from the germline V gene are SGHRS and YFSETQ. The CDR3 contains 14 residues. With 2 bases removed from V and 7 bases from J, the gap between germline ends came to 16 bases. CDR3 in DNA: TGCGCCAGCAGCTTATCAGGGATCCGTCAGGAGCAGTACTTC. It yields the protein CASSLSGIRQEQYF.

The chain is built from TRBV30 and TRBJ1-3, with D unclear. Trimming took off 8 bases at V and 0 bases at J, with 11 bases between the two ends. Germline V lookup: CDR1 GTSNPN, CDR2 SVGIG (reference sequence). The CDR3 runs to 13 residues. CDR3 sequence reads: CAGVSSSGNTIYF. CDR3 bases: TGTGCCGGAGTATCCTCCTCTGGAAACACCATATATTTT.

This chain joins TRBV7-2 and TRBJ2-2, with 10 bases aligning to TRBD2. The V segment lost 3 bases and the J segment 6 bases; nucleotides outside the gene matches: 4. The CDR3 totals 15 residues. Per the germline V gene, CDR1 is SGHTA and CDR2 is FQGNSA. CDR3 bases: TGTGCCAGCAGCTTGGCGAGCGGGGGGGCCGGGGAGCTGTTTTTT. As protein: CASSLASGGAGELFF.

This clone was counted a few times. The V call is TRBV19, the J call TRBJ2-7, with 8 bases that match TRBD1. CDR1 is LNHDA, CDR2 SQIVND, per germline (reference sequence). The ends lost 9 bases at V and 7 bases at J; junction bases unmatched: 8. The CDR3 loop spans 12 amino acids. In DNA, the CDR3 is TGTGCCAGCTCCAGGGGGCTATGGGAGCAGTACTTC. Translation: CASSRGLWEQYF.

V usage is TRBV27 and J usage is TRBJ1-6; D gene unclear. The germline V gene has CDR1 MNHEY and CDR2 SMNVEV (reference sequence). The CDR3 sequence is 14 residues long. The V and J ends lost 2 bases and 6 bases respectively, with 8 bases between them. CDR3 protein: CASSLEGFNSPLHF. Here the CDR3 DNA reads TGTGCCAGCAGTTTAGAGGGTTTTAATTCACCCCTCCACTTT.

The chain has TRBV7-2 and TRBJ2-5, with 13 bases matching TRBD2. This CDR3 has 16 amino acids. Germline V gene lookup returns CDR1 SGHTA and CDR2 FQGNSA. Germline trimming cut 5 bases from V and 1 base from J; bases unmatched to any gene: 4. The CDR3 region is CASSLGLAGTQETQYF. CDR3 in DNA: TGTGCCAGCAGCCTGGGACTAGCGGGGACCCAAGAGACCCAGTACTTC.

This chain links TRBV21-1 with TRBJ2-7; the D segment call TRBD1 is taken from the table without a DNA check. TRBV21-1 is given as a pseudogene. The CDR3 has 15 residues. The CDR3, as DNA: TGTGCCAGCAGCTTTCCTCCGGGACAACCCTACGAGCAGTACTTC. Translated, it gives CASSFPPGQPYEQYF.

This chain uses TRBV18 with TRBJ2-5; D is unresolved. The CDR3 runs 14 residues. Germline V gives CDR1 KGHSH, CDR2 LQKENI. The V gene lost 3 bases and the J gene lost 1 base, with 9 bases spanning the gap. The DNA for the CDR3 is TGTGCCAGCTCACCCACGGCAGGCCAAGAGACCCAGTACTTC. Protein sequence: CASSPTAGQETQYF.

The chain recombines TRBV28 with TRBJ1-6; TRBD1 matches 7 bases. The CDR3 runs 17 residues. The germline V gene has CDR1 MDHEN and CDR2 SYDVKM. Trimming took 4 bases from V and 4 from J; bases not matched to a gene: 10. The CDR3: CASSSPGQIFYNSPLHF. In DNA form, the CDR3 reads TGTGCCAGCAGTTCCCCGGGACAGATTTTTTATAATTCACCCCTCCACTTT.

This chain links TRBV19 with TRBJ1-5, with 7 positions matching TRBD1. The CDR3 contains 15 residues. V gave up 1 base and J gave up 5 bases; unmatched junction bases: 5. Per germline, CDR1 LNHDA and CDR2 SQIVND (reference sequence). The CDR3 DNA follows: TGTGCCAGTAGTATAGTTCAACAGGGGCATCAGCCCCAGCATTTT. Translation gives CASSIVQQGHQPQHF.

CDR3 protein: CASSALAGGTDTQYF. In nucleotides, the CDR3 is TGCGCCAGCAGCGCACTAGCGGGAGGCACAGATACGCAGTATTTT. This sequence joins TRBV4-1 and TRBJ2-3; 11 bases agree with TRBD2. Losses at the gene ends were 5 bases for V and 1 base for J; bases not matched to a gene: 2. Germline V gene lookup returns CDR1 MGHRA and CDR2 YSYEKL. The CDR3 contains 15 residues.

The rearrangement links TRBV5-1 to TRBJ1-2, with D perhaps matching TRBD1 (5 bases). Trimming took 4 bases from V and 3 from J, leaving 10 bases between them. The CDR3 runs 13 residues. Germline V gives CDR1 SGHRS, CDR2 YFSETQ. The CDR3 sequence: CASSHGTDYGYTF. CDR3 DNA sequence: TGCGCCAGCAGCCACGGGACTGACTATGGCTACACCTTC.

The rearrangement joins TRBV7-2 to TRBJ2-7; a weak D match, TRBD1 (5 bases). Germline V lookup: CDR1 SGHTA, CDR2 FQGNSA. V lost 0 bases to trimming and J lost 5 bases, with 11 bases between them. This CDR3 comprises 14 residues. CDR3 region: CASSLAAGKNEQYF. The DNA of the CDR3 is TGTGCCAGCAGCTTAGCGGCAGGGAAAAACGAGCAGTACTTC.

Here the CDR3 DNA reads TGTGCCAGCAGTGTGCCTGGGCTCAATGAGCAGTTCTTC. Protein product: CASSVPGLNEQFF. J is TRBJ2-1 and V is TRBV25-1; no reliable D call. The CDR3 is 13 amino acids. V lost 4 bases, J lost 6 bases, and 10 bases lay in between. CDR1 and CDR2 from the germline V gene are MGHDK and SYGVNS.

The CDR3 reads CSVVAPEGGFF. Here the CDR3 DNA reads TGCAGCGTTGTTGCACCCGAGGGCGGGTTCTTC. The chain carries TRBV29-1 and TRBJ2-1; D may be TRBD2 (5 bases). Germline V gives CDR1 SQVTM, CDR2 ANQGSEA. Trimming left V 4 bases short and J 15 bases short, with 16 bases between. The CDR3 runs to 11 residues.

The chain combines TRBV27 with TRBJ1-3; D might be TRBD1 (5 bases). The CDR3 is 15 amino acids. Trimming removed 5 bases from V and 0 bases from J, with 11 bases in between. Germline V gene sequence: CDR1 MNHEY, CDR2 SMNVEV (reference sequence). CDR3 sequence reads: CASSTIGGSGNTIYF. The CDR3 coding sequence is TGTGCCAGCAGTACTATCGGGGGCTCTGGAAACACCATATATTTT.